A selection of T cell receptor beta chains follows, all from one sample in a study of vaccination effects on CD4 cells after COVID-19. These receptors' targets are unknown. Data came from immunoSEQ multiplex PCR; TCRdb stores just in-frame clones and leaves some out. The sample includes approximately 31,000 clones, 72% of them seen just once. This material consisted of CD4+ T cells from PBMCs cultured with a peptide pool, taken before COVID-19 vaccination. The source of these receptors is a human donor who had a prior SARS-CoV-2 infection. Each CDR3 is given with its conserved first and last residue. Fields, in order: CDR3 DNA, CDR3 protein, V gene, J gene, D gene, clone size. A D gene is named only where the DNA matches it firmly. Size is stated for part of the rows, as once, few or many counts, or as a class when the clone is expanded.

CDR3nt: TGTGCCAGCAGCGTAGGGGGACAGAACACTGAAGCTTTCTTT
CDR3aa: CASSVGGQNTEAFF
v_gene: TRBV9
j_gene: TRBJ1-1
d_gene: NA
abundance: NA

CDR3nt: TGTGCCAGCATACAGGCAACCTGGGGAGAGACCCAGTACTTC
CDR3aa: CASIQATWGETQYF
v_gene: TRBV2
j_gene: TRBJ2-5
d_gene: NA
abundance: NA

CDR3nt: TGTGCCAGCAGTCGCCTACTAGCGGGGGGGCTCAATGAGCAGTTCTTC
CDR3aa: CASSRLLAGGLNEQFF
v_gene: TRBV6-2/TRBV6-3
j_gene: TRBJ2-1
d_gene: TRBD2
abundance: NA

CDR3nt: TGTGCCAGCAGCATGAATACCATGGGAGAGCAGTTCTTC
CDR3aa: CASSMNTMGEQFF
v_gene: TRBV7-2
j_gene: TRBJ2-1
d_gene: NA
abundance: NA

CDR3nt: TGTGCCAGCAGTCTACTAGGTGTCTCCTACAATGAGCAGTTCTTC
CDR3aa: CASSLLGVSYNEQFF
v_gene: TRBV6-2/TRBV6-3
j_gene: TRBJ2-1
d_gene: NA
abundance: NA

CDR3nt: TGTGCCAGCTCACCTCCGACTGAGCCGAACACTGAAGCTTTCTTT
CDR3aa: CASSPPTEPNTEAFF
v_gene: TRBV18
j_gene: TRBJ1-1
d_gene: NA
abundance: NA

CDR3nt: TGTGCCAGCAGCGTAGGGGGCAACAGATACACCGGGGAGCTGTTTTTT
CDR3aa: CASSVGGNRYTGELFF
v_gene: TRBV9
j_gene: TRBJ2-2
d_gene: NA
abundance: NA

CDR3nt: TGTGCCGGATACAGGGGACCCTATAATTCACCCCTCCACTTT
CDR3aa: CAGYRGPYNSPLHF
v_gene: TRBV19
j_gene: TRBJ1-6
d_gene: TRBD1
abundance: few

CDR3nt: TGTGCCAGCTCACCACCATCCAGCGGGCCCCGTGCGGGACTGTTTTTT
CDR3aa: CASSPPSSGPRAGLFF
v_gene: TRBV18
j_gene: TRBJ1-4
d_gene: NA
abundance: NA

CDR3nt: TGTGCCAGCAGCCCGACGCAAGCCTACGAGCAGTACTTC
CDR3aa: CASSPTQAYEQYF
v_gene: TRBV7-9
j_gene: TRBJ2-7
d_gene: NA
abundance: NA